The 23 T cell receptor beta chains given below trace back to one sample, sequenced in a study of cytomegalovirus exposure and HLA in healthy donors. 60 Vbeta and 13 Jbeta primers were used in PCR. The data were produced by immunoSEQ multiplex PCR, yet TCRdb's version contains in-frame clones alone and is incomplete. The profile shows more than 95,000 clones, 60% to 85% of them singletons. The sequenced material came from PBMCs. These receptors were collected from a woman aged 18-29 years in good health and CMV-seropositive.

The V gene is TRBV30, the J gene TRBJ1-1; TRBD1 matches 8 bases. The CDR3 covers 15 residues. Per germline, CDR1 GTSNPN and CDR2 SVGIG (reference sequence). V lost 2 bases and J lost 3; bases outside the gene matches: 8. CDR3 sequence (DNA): TGTGCCTGGAGTACCTCCGGGACAGGTCACACTGAAGCTTTCTTT. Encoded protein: CAWSTSGTGHTEAFF.

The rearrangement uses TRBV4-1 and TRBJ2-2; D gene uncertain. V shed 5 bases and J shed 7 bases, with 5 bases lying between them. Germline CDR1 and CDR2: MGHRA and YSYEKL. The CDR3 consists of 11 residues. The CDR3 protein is CASSSYGELFF. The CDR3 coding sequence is TGCGCCAGCAGCTCCTACGGGGAGCTGTTTTTT.

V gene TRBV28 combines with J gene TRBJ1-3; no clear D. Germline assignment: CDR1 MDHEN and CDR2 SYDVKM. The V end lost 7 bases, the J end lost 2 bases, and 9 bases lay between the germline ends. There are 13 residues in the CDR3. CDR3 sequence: CASTGRPGNTIYF. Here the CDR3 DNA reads TGTGCCAGCACAGGCAGACCTGGAAACACCATATATTTT.

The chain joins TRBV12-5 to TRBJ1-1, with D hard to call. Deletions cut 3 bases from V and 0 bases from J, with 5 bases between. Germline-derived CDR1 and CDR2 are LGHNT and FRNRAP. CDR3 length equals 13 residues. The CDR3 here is CASGFAMNTEAFF. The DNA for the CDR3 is TGTGCTAGTGGTTTTGCTATGAACACTGAAGCTTTCTTT.

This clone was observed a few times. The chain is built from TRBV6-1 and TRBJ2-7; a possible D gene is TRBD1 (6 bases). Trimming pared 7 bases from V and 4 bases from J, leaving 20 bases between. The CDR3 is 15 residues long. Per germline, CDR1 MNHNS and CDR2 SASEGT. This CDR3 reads CASKAWTAEGYEQYF. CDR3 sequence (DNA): TGTGCCAGCAAGGCATGGACAGCCGAGGGTTACGAGCAGTACTTC.

The CDR3 sequence: CASSDSPGGYNEQFF. The CDR3 nucleotides read TGCGCCAGCAGTGATTCCCCCGGGGGGTACAATGAGCAGTTCTTC. This chain connects TRBV10-1 to TRBJ2-1, with 7 bases matching TRBD2. The CDR3 has 15 residues. Germline V CDR1 and CDR2: WNHNN, SYGVQD (reference sequence). Trimming removed 3 bases from V and 4 bases from J; junction bases left unmatched: 6.

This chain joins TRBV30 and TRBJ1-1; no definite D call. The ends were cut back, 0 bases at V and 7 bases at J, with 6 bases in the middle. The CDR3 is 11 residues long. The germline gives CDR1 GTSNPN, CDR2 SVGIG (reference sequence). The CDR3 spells CAWSVGIEAFF. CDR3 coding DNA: TGTGCCTGGAGTGTCGGTATTGAAGCTTTCTTT.

In nucleotides, the CDR3 is TGTGCCAGCAGTCCAGCTGGAAACACCATATATTTT. Its translation: CASSPAGNTIYF. The chain uses TRBV9 and TRBJ1-3; no firm D call. Germline V gene data show CDR1 as SGDLS and CDR2 as YYNGEE. The CDR3 is 12 amino acids. Trimming pared 5 bases from V and 2 bases from J, leaving 5 bases between.

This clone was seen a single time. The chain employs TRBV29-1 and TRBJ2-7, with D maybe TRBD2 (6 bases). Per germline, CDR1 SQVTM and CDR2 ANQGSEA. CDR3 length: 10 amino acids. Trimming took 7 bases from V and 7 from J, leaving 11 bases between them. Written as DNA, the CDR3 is TGCAGCGGGGGGGAGAGAGAGCAGTACTTC. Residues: CSGGEREQYF.

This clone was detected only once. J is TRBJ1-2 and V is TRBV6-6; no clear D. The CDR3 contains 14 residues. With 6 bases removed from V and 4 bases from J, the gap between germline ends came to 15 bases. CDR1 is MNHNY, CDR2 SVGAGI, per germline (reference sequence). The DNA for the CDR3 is TGTGCCAGCAGCCACAGTGGCAGGCCCTATGGCTACACCTTC. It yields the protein CASSHSGRPYGYTF.

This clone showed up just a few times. In DNA form, the CDR3 reads TGTGCCAGCAGTGGCCGGACTAGCGGGAGCTTAAGCTCCGAGCAGTACTTC. Residues: CASSGRTSGSLSSEQYF. This chain joins TRBV6-1 and TRBJ2-7; TRBD2 matches at 13 bases. Germline CDR1 is MNHNS and CDR2 is SASEGT. CDR3 length equals 17 residues. Trimming removed 4 bases from V and 6 bases from J; junction bases left unmatched: 12.

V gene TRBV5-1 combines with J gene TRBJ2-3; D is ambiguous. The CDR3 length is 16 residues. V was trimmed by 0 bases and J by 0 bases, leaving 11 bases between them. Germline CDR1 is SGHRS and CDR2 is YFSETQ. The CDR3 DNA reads TGCGCCAGCAGCTTGGCAGCACAGCCTAGCACAGATACGCAGTATTTT. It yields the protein CASSLAAQPSTDTQYF.

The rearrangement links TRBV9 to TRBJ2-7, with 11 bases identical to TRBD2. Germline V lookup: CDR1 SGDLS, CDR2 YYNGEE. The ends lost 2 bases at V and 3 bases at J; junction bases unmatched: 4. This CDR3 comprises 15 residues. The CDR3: CASSVGTSGRYEQYF. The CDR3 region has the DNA TGTGCCAGCAGCGTTGGGACTAGCGGACGCTACGAGCAGTACTTC.

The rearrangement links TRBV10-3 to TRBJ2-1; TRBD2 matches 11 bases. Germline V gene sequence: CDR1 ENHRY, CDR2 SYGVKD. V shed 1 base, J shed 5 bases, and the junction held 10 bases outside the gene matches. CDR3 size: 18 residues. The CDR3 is CAISEWIAGGREDNEQFF. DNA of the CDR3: TGTGCCATCAGTGAGTGGATAGCGGGAGGGCGCGAAGACAATGAGCAGTTCTTC.

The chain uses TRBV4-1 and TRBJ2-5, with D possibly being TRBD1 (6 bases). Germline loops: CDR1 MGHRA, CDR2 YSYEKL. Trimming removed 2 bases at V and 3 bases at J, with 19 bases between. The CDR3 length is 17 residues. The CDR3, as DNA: TGCGCCAGCAGCCAATCACGGCAGGGGCGAACTAAAGAGACCCAGTACTTC. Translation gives CASSQSRQGRTKETQYF.

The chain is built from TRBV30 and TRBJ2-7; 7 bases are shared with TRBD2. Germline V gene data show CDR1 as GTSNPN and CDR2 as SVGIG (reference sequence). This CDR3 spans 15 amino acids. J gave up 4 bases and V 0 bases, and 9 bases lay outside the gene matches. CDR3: CAWSVLGRERYEQYF. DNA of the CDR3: TGTGCCTGGAGTGTACTGGGGCGGGAGCGGTACGAGCAGTACTTC.

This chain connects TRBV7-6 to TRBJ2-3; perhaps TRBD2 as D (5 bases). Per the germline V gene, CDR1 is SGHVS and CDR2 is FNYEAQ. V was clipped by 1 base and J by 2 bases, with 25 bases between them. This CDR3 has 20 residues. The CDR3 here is CASSLELIQVPSGNTDTQYF. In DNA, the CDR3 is TGTGCCAGCAGCTTAGAATTGATTCAAGTCCCCTCGGGGAACACAGATACGCAGTATTTT.

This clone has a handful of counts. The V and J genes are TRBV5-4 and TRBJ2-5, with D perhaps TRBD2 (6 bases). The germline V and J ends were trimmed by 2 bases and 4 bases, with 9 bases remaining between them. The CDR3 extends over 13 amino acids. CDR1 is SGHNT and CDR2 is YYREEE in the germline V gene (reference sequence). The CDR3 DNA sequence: TGTGCCAGCAGCTTAGCCGGGAGAGAGACCCAGTACTTC. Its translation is CASSLAGRETQYF.

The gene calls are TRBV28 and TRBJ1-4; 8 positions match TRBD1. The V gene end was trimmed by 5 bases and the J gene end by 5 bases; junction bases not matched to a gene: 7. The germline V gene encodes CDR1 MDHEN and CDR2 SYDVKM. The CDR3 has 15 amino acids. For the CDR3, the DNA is TGTGCCAGCAGTACCTGGACAGGGTTGAATGAAAAACTGTTTTTT. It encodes CASSTWTGLNEKLFF.

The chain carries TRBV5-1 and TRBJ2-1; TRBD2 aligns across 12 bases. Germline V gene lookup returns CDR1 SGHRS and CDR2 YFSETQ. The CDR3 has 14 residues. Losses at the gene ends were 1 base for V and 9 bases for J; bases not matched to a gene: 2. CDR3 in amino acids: CASSLKLAGGEQFF. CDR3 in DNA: TGCGCCAGCAGCTTGAAACTAGCGGGGGGTGAGCAGTTCTTC.

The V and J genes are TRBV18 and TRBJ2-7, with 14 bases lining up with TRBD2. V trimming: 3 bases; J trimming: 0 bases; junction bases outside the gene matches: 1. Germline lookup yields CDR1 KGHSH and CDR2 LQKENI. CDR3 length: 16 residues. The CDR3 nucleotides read TGTGCCAGCTCACCCGGGACTAGCGGGGGCTCCTACGAGCAGTACTTC. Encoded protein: CASSPGTSGGSYEQYF.

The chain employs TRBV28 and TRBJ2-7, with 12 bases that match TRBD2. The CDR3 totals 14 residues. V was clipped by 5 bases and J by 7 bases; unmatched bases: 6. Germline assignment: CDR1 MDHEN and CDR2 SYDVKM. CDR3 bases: TGTGCCAGCAGTAGGACTAGCGGGGTTGGGGAGCAGTACTTC. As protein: CASSRTSGVGEQYF.

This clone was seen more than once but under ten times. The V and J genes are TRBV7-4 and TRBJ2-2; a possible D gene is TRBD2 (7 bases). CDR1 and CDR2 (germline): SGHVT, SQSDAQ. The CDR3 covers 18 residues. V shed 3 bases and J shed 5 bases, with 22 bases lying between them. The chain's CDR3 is CASSFRGRGGGPTGELFF. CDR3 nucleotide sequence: TGTGCCAGCAGCTTTAGGGGGAGGGGGGGAGGGCCTACCGGGGAGCTGTTTTTT.